Below, one T cell receptor (beta chain) is given with its context. Distinct nucleotide sequences in the sample also encode this CDR3. Profiling relied on immunoSEQ multiplex PCR, and the TCRdb table lists in-frame clones only, not all of them. The sample yields 21,000 or so clones, 50% to 65% seen once. Germline lookup yields CDR1 SGHRS and CDR2 YFSETQ. Trimming took 0 bases from V and 1 from J; bases not matched to a gene: 5. CDR3 size: 16 residues. This specimen belongs to a study of graft-versus-host responses after intestinal transplantation. This specimen consisted of alloreactive CD4+ T cells from a mixed lymphocyte reaction culture, obtained before intestinal transplant. Subset here: CFSE-low proliferating T cells sorted from roughly 6-day pre-transplant mixed lymphocyte reaction (GvH or HvG direction). This clonotype was obtained from a human patient who received an intestinal transplant. V usage is TRBV5-1 and J usage is TRBJ2-3, with 7 bases matching TRBD2. As DNA, the CDR3 is TGCGCCAGCAGCTTGGCCGCGGGAGCGGGCACAGATACGCAGTATTTT. It yields the protein CASSLAAGAGTDTQYF.